Below are 5 T cell receptor beta chains sequenced from a single sample in a study of vaccination effects on CD4 cells after COVID-19. Sequencing used immunoSEQ multiplex PCR; TCRdb keeps in-frame clones, though not all of them. This sample has 70,000 or so clones, with around 70% found just once. These receptors' targets are unknown. Before any sequencing was done, the ViraFEST assay used viral peptide pools to expand antigen-specific CD4+ T cells. Cultured cells yielded isolated CD4+ T cells after less than 11 days. The person was diagnosed with PCR-confirmed SARS-CoV-2 infection between March and December 2020. The starting material was CD4+ T cells from PBMCs cultured with HIV peptides, obtained before COVID-19 vaccination. Specified subset: HIV-1 Nef peptide pool negative control/reference culture. These receptors came from a human donor who had a prior SARS-CoV-2 infection.

V gene TRBV11-3 combines with J gene TRBJ1-1; D is uncertain. In germline, CDR1 is SGHNT, CDR2 YENEEA. V lost 0 bases, J lost 1 base, and 0 bases lay in between. The CDR3 spans 12 residues. CDR3 bases: TGTGCCAGCAGCTTAGAGAACACTGAAGCTTTCTTT. Translation: CASSLENTEAFF.

The chain links TRBV9 to TRBJ1-2, with D perhaps matching TRBD1 (5 bases). Per the germline V gene, CDR1 is SGDLS and CDR2 is YYNGEE. The germline V and J ends were trimmed by 2 bases and 8 bases, with 16 bases remaining between them. The CDR3 length is 14 residues. DNA of the CDR3: TGTGCCAGCAGCGTGTTCGGGGAGTGGGGGGGCTACACCTTC. Residues: CASSVFGEWGGYTF.

This clone was counted between two and nine times. The chain employs TRBV5-4 and TRBJ2-7; weak D call: TRBD1 (5 bases). The CDR3 has 13 residues. The germline gives CDR1 SGHNT, CDR2 YYREEE (reference sequence). Trimming removed 4 bases at V and 7 bases at J, with 15 bases between. This chain's CDR3 is CASSAAGPGEQYF. CDR3 DNA: TGTGCCAGCAGCGCGGCAGGGCCAGGGGAGCAGTACTTC.

The chain recombines TRBV28 with TRBJ2-7; D is unclear. This CDR3 is built from 12 residues. Trimming stripped 6 bases from V and 2 bases from J, with 8 bases between. Per germline, CDR1 MDHEN and CDR2 SYDVKM. The chain's CDR3 is CASSLTAYEQYF. CDR3 in DNA: TGTGCCAGCAGCCTGACGGCCTACGAGCAGTACTTC.

The V call is TRBV24-1, the J call TRBJ2-7; 11 bases line up with TRBD1. CDR1 is KGHDR, CDR2 SFDVKD, per germline. The ends lost 4 bases at V and 5 bases at J; junction bases unmatched: 9. This CDR3 spans 16 amino acids. The CDR3 DNA is TGTGCCACCAGTGACCCGGGACAGGGGGGATCGCACGAGCAGTACTTC. Amino acid sequence: CATSDPGQGGSHEQYF.